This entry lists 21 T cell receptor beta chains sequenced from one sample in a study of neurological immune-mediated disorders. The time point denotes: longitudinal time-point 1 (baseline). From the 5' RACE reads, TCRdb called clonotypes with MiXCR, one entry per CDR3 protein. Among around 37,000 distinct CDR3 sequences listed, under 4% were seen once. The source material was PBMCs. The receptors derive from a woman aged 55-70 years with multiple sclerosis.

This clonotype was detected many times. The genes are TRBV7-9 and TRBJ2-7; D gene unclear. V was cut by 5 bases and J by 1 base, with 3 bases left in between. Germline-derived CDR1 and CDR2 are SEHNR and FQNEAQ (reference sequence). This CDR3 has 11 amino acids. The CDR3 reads CASSPSYEQYF. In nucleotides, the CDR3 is TGTGCCAGCAGCCCATCCTACGAGCAGTACTTC.

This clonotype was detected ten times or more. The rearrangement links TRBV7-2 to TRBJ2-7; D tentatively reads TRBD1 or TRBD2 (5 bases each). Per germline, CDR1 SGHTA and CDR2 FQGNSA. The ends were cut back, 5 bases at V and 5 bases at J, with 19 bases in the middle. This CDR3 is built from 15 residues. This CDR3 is CASSLVGTGSDEQYF. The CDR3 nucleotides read TGTGCCAGCAGCCTAGTCGGGACCGGGTCCGACGAGCAGTACTTC.

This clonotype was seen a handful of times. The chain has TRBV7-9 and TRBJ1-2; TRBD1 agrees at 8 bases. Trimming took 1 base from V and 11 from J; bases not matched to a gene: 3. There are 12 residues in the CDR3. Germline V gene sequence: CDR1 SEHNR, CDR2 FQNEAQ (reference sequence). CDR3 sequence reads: CASSLDWTGYTF. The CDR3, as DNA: TGTGCCAGCAGCTTAGACTGGACAGGGTACACCTTC.

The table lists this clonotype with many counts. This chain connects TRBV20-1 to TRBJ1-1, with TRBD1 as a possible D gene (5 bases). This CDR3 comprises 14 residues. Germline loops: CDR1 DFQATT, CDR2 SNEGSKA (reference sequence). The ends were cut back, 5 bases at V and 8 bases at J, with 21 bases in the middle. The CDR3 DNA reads TGCAGTGCTCATCAACCCGGGGCGCGCCTGGAAGCTTTCTTT. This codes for CSAHQPGARLEAFF.

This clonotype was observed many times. CDR3 in DNA: TGTGCCAGCAGCTTAGGACCTGGAAACACCATATATTTT. Amino acid sequence: CASSLGPGNTIYF. J is TRBJ1-3 and V is TRBV11-2; no definite D call. V gave up 1 base and J gave up 2 bases, with 3 bases separating them. The CDR3 has 13 amino acids. CDR1 and CDR2 (germline): SGHAT, FQNNGV.

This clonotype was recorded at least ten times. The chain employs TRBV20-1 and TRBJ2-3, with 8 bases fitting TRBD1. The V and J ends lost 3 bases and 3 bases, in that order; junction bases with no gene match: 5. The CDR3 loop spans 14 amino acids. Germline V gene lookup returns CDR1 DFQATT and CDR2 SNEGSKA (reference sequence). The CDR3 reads CSASGRGRTDTQYF. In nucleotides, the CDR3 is TGCAGTGCTAGTGGCAGGGGGCGGACAGATACGCAGTATTTT.

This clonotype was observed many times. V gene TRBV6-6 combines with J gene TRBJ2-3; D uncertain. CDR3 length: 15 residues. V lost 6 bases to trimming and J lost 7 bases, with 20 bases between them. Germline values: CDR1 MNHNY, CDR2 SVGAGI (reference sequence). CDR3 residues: CASSTNHLSSNTQYF. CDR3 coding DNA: TGTGCCAGCAGCACAAACCATCTCTCCTCAAATACGCAGTATTTT.

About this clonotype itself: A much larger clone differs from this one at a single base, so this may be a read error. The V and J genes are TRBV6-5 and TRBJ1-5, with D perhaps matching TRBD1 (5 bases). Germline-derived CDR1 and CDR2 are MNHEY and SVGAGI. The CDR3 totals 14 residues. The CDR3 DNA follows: TGTGCCAGCAGTTCATCCAGTGGGATGGGGCCCCAGAATTTT. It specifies CASSSSSGMGPQNF.

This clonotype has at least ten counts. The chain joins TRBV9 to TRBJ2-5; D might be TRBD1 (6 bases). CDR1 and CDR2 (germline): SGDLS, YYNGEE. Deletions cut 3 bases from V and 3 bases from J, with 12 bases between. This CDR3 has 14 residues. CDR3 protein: CASSAGQYKETQYF. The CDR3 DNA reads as TGTGCCAGCAGCGCGGGACAATACAAAGAGACCCAGTACTTC.

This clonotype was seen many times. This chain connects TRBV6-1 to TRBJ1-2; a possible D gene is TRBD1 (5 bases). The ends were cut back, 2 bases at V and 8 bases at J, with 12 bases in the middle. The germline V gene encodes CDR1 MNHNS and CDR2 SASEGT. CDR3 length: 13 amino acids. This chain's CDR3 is CASSEWGSLGYTF. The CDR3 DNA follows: TGTGCCAGCAGTGAATGGGGGTCCCTAGGCTACACCTTC.

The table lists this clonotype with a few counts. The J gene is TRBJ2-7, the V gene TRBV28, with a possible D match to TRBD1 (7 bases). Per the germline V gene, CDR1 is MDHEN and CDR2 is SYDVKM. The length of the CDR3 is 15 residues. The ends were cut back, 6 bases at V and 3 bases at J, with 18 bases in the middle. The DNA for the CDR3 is TGTGCCAGCAGCCAATCAGGGACAGCGGGCTACGAGCAGTACTTC. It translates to CASSQSGTAGYEQYF.

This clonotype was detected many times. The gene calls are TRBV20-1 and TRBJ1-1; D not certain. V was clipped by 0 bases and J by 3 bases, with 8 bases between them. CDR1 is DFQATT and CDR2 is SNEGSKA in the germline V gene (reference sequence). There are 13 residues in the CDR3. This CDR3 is CSARDSGDTEAFF. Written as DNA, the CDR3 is TGCAGTGCTAGAGATTCAGGAGACACTGAAGCTTTCTTT.

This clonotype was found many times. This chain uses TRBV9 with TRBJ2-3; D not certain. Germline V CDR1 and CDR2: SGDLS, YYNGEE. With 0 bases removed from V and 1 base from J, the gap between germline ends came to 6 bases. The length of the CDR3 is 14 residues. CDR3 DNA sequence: TGTGCCAGCAGCGTAGAACAGCGCACAGATACGCAGTATTTT. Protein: CASSVEQRTDTQYF.

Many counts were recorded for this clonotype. CDR3 bases: TGCGCCAGCAGCTTGTTGAAAGAGACCCAGTACTTC. This translates into CASSLLKETQYF. This sequence joins TRBV5-1 and TRBJ2-5; no clear D gene. The V gene's germline CDR1 is SGHRS and CDR2 YFSETQ. Trimming shortened V by 1 base and J by 3 bases, and 4 bases separated the two germline ends. This CDR3 comprises 12 residues.

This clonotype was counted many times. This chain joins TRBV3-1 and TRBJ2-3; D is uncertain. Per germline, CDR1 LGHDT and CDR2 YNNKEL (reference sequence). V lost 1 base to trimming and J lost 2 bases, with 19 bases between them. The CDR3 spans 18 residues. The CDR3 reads CASSQGPQTPRPTDTQYF. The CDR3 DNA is TGTGCCAGCAGCCAAGGGCCTCAGACTCCACGGCCCACAGATACGCAGTATTTT.

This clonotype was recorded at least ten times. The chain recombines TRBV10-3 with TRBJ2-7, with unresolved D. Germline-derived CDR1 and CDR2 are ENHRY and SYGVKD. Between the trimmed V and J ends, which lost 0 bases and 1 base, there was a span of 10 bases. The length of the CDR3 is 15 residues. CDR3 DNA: TGTGCCATCAGTGAGTCGACGACCACTTCCTACGAGCAGTACTTC. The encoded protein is CAISESTTTSYEQYF.

The CDR3 sequence: CSARAGGRNTEAFF. As DNA, the CDR3 is TGCAGTGCTAGAGCAGGGGGACGGAACACTGAAGCTTTCTTT. This chain links TRBV20-1 with TRBJ1-1; 7 bases are a match to TRBD1. In germline, CDR1 is DFQATT, CDR2 SNEGSKA (reference sequence). V shed 1 base and J 1 base; nucleotides not matched to a gene: 3. This CDR3 region has 14 residues.

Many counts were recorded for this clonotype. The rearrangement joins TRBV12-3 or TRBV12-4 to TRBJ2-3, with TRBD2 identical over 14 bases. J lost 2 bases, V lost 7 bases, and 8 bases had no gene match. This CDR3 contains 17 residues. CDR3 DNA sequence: TGTGCCAGCACAAGGACTAGCGGGGGGTATACCACAGATACGCAGTATTTT. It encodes CASTRTSGGYTTDTQYF.

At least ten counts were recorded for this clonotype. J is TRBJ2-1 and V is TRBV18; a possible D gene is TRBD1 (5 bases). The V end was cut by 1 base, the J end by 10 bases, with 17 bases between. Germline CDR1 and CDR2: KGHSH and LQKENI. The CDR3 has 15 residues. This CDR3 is CASSPRAQGVEEQFF. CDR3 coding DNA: TGTGCCAGCTCACCACGGGCCCAGGGTGTGGAGGAGCAGTTCTTC.

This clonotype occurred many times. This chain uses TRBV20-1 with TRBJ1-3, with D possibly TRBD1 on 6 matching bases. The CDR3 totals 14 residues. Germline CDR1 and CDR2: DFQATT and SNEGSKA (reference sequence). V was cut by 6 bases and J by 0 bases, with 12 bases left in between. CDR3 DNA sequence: TGCAGTGCGTACACAGGGACCTCTGGAAACACCATATATTTT. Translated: CSAYTGTSGNTIYF.

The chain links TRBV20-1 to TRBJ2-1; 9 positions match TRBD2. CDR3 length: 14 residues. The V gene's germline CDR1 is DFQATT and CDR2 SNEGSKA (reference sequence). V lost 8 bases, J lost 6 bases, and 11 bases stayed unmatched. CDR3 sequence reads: CSFRGRVGTNEQFF. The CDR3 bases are TGCAGTTTTCGCGGGAGGGTCGGAACCAATGAGCAGTTCTTC.